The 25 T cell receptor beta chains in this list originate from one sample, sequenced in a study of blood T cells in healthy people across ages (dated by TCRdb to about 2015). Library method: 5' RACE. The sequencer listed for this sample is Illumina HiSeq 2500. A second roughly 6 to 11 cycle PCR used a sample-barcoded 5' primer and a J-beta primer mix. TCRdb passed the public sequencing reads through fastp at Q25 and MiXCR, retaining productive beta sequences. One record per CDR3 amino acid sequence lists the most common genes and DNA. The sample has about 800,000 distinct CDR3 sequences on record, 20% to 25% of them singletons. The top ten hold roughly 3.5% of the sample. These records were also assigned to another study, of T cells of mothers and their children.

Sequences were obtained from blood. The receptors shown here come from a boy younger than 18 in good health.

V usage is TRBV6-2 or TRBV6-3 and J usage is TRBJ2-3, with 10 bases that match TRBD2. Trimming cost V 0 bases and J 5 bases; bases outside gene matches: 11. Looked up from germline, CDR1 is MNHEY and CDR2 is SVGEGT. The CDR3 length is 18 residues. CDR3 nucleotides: TGTGCCAGCAGTTACTCAACTACCCTAGCGGGAGAAGAAGATACGCAGTATTTT. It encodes CASSYSTTLAGEEDTQYF.

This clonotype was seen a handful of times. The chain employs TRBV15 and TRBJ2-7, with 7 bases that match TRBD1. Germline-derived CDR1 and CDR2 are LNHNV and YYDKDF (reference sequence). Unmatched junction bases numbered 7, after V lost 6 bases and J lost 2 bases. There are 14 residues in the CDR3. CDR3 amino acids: CATSPRTGAYEQYF. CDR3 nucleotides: TGTGCCACCAGTCCTCGGACAGGCGCCTACGAGCAGTACTTC.

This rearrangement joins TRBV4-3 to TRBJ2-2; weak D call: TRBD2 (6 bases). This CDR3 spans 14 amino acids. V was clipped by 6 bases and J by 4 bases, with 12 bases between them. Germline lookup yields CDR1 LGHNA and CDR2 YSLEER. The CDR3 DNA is TGCGCCAGCAGGGGGATCGGGGGCACCGGGGAGCTGTTTTTT. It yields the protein CASRGIGGTGELFF.

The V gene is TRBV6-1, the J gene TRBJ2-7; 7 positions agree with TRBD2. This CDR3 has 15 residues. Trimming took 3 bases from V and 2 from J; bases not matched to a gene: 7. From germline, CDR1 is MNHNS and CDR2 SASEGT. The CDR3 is CASSDVGGGPYEQYF. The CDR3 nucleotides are TGTGCCAGCAGTGATGTGGGGGGAGGGCCCTACGAGCAGTACTTC.

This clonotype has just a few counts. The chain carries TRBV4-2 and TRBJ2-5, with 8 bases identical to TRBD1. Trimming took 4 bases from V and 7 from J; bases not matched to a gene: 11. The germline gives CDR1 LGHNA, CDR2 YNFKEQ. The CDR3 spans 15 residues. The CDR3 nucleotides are TGTGCCAGCAGCCCCGGGACAGGTCAAGTGGGGACCCAGTACTTC. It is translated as CASSPGTGQVGTQYF.

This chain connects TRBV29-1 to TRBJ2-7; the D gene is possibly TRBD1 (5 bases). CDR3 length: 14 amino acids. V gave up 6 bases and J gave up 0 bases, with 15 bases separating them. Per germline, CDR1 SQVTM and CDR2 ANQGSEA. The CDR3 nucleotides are TGCAGCGTCCAGGGTGATCCTTCCTCCTACGAGCAGTACTTC. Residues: CSVQGDPSSYEQYF.

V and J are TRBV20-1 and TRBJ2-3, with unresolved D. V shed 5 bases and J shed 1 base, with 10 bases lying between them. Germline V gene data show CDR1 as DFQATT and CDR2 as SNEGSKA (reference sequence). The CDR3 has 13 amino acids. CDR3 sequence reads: CSAPGPRTDTQYF. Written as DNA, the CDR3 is TGCAGTGCTCCCGGCCCTCGCACAGATACGCAGTATTTT.

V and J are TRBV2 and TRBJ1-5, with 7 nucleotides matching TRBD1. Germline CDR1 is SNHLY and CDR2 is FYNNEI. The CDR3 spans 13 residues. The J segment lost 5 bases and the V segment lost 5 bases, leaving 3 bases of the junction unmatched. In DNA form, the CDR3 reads TGTGCCAGCAGTAATGACAGGGATCAGCCCCAGCATTTT. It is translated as CASSNDRDQPQHF.

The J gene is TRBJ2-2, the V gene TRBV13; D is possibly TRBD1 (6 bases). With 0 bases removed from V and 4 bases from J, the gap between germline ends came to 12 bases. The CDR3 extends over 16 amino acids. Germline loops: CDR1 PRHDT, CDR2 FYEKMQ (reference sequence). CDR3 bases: TGTGCCAGCAGCTTAGGCCGGGGACACGGCACCGGGGAGCTGTTTTTT. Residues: CASSLGRGHGTGELFF. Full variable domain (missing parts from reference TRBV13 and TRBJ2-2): AAGVIQSPRHLIKEKRETATLKCYPIPRHDTVYWYQQGPGQDPQFLISFYEKMQSDKGSIPDRFSAQQFSDYHSELNMSSLELGDSALYFCASSLGRGHGTGELFFGEGSRLTVL.

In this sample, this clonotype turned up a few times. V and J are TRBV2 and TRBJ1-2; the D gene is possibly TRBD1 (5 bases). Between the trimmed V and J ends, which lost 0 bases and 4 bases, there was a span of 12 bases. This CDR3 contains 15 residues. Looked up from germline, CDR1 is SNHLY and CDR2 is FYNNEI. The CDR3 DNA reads TGTGCCAGCAGTGAAGCGCAAGCCGGGGGCTATGGCTACACCTTC. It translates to CASSEAQAGGYGYTF.

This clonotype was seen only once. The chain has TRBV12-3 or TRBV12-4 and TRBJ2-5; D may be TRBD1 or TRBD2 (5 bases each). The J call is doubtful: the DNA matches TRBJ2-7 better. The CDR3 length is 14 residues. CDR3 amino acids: CASSYTGTPYEQYF. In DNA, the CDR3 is TGTGCCAGCAGTTACACCGGGACCCCCTACGAGCAGTACTTC.

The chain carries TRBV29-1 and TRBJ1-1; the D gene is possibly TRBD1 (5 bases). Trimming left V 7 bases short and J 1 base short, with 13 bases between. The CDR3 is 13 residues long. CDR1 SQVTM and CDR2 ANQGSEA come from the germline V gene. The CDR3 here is CSAKDSQNTEAFF. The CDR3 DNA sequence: TGCAGCGCTAAAGACAGCCAGAACACTGAAGCTTTCTTT.

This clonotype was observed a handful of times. This CDR3 reads CASSDTGGLATNEKLFF. In nucleotides, the CDR3 is TGCGCCAGCAGCGATACAGGGGGGCTAGCAACTAATGAAAAACTGTTTTTT. V usage is TRBV5-1 and J usage is TRBJ1-4, with 8 bases that match TRBD1. CDR1 is SGHRS and CDR2 is YFSETQ in the germline V gene. CDR3 length: 17 amino acids. J was trimmed by 0 bases and V by 4 bases; bases with no gene match: 8.

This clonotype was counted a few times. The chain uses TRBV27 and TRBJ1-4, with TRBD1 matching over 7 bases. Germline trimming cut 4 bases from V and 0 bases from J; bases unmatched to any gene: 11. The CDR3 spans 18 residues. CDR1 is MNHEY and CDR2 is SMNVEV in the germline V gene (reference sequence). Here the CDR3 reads CASSYRGRIGATNEKLFF. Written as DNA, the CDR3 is TGTGCCAGCAGTTACAGGGGAAGGATAGGGGCAACTAATGAAAAACTGTTTTTT.

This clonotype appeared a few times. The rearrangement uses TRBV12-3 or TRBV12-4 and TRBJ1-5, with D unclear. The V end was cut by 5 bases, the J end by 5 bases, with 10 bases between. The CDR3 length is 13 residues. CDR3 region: CASSPSLHQPQHF. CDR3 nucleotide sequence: TGTGCCAGCAGTCCTTCACTTCATCAGCCCCAGCATTTT.

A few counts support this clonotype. The CDR3 sequence is CASSPILRETWYTQYF. The CDR3 DNA reads as TGTGCCAGCAGCCCTATCCTGCGGGAGACGTGGTATACGCAGTATTTT. The V call is TRBV13, the J call TRBJ2-3; 7 bases line up with TRBD2. Looked up from germline, CDR1 is PRHDT and CDR2 is FYEKMQ (reference sequence). The V and J ends lost 5 bases and 7 bases, in that order; junction bases with no gene match: 15. There are 16 residues in the CDR3. The full variable domain, with the rest looked up from reference TRBV13 and TRBJ2-3, is AAGVIQSPRHLIKEKRETATLKCYPIPRHDTVYWYQQGPGQDPQFLISFYEKMQSDKGSIPDRFSAQQFSDYHSELNMSSLELGDSALYFCASSPILRETWYTQYFGPGTRLTVL.

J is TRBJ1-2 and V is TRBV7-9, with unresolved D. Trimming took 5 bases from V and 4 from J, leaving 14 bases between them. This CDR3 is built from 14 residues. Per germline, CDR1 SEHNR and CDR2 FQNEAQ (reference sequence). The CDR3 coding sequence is TGTGCCAGCAGCACTAGCGAAGGAGTCTATGGCTACACCTTC. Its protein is CASSTSEGVYGYTF.

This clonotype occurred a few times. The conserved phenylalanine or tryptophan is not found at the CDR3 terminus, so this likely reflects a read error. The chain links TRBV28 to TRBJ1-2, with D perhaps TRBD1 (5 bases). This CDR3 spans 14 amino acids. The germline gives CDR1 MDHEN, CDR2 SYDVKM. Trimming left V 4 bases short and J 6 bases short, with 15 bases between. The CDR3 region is CASSSPGTSDGYTL. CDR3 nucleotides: TGTGCCAGCAGTTCCCCGGGGACGTCGGATGGCTACACCCTC.

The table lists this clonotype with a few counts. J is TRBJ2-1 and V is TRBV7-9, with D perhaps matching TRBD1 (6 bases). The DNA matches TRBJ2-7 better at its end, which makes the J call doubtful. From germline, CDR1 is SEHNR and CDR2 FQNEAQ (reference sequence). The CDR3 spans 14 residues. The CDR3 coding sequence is TGTGCCAGCAGCCCCCAGGGGCAACCCTACGAGCAGTACTTC. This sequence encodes CASSPQGQPYEQYF.

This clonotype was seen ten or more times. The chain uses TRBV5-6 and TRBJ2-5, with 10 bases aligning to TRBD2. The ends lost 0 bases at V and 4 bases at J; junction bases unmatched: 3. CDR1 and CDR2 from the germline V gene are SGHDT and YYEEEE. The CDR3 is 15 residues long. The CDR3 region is CASSLDSGGGETQYF. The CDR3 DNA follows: TGTGCCAGCAGCTTGGACAGCGGGGGGGGAGAGACCCAGTACTTC. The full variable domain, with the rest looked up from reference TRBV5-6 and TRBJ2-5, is DAGVTQSPTHLIKTRGQQVTLRCSPKSGHDTVSWYQQALGQGPQFIFQYYEEEERQRGNFPDRFSGHQFPNYSSELNVNALLLGDSALYLCASSLDSGGGETQYFGPGTRLLVL.

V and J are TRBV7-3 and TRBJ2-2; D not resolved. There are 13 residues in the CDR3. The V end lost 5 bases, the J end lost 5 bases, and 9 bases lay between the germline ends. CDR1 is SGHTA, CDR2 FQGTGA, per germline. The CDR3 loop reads CASSDDLTGELFF. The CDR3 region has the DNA TGTGCCAGCAGCGACGACTTAACCGGGGAGCTGTTTTTT.

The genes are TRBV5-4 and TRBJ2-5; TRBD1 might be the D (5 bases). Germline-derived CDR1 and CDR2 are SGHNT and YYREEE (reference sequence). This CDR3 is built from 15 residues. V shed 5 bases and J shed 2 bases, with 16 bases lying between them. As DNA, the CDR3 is TGTGCCAGCAGGGACACTTGGGCACTACAAGAGACCCAGTACTTC. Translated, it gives CASRDTWALQETQYF.

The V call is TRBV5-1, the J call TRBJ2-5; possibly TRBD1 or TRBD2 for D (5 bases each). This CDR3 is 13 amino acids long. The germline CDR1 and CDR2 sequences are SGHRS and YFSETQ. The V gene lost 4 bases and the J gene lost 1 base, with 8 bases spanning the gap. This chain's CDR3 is CASSTGRQETQYF. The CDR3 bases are TGCGCCAGCAGCACGGGACGCCAAGAGACCCAGTACTTC. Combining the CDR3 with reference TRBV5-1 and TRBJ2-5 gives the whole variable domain KAGVTQTPRYLIKTRGQQVTLSCSPISGHRSVSWYQQTPGQGLQFLFEYFSETQRNKGNFPGRFSGRQFSNSRSEMNVSTLELGDSALYLCASSTGRQETQYFGPGTRLLVL.

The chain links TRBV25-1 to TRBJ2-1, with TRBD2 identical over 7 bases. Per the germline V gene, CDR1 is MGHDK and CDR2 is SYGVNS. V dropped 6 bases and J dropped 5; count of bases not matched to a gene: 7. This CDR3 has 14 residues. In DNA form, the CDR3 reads TGTGCCAGCAGCGGTCGGGGGGAAAACAATGAGCAGTTCTTC. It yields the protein CASSGRGENNEQFF.

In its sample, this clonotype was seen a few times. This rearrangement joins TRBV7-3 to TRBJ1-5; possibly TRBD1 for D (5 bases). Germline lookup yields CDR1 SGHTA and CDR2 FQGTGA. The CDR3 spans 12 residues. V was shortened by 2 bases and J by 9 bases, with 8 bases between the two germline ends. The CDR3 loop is CASSLGTGPQHF. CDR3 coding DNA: TGTGCCAGCAGCTTAGGTACAGGGCCCCAGCATTTT.